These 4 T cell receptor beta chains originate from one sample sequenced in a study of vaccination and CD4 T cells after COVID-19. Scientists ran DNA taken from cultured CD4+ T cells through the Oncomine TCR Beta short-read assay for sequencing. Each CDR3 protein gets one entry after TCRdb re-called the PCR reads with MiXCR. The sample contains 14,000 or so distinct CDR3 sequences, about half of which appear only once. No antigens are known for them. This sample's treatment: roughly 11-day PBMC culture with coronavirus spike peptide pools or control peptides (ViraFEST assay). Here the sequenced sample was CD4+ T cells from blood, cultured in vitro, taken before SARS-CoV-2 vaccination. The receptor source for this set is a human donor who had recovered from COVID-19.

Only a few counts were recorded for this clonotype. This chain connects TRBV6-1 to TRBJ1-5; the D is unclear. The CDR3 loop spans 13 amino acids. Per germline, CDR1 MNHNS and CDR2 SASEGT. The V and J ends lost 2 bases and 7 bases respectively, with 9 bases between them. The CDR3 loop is CASSESFDQPQHF. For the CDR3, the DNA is TGTGCCAGCAGTGAAAGTTTCGACCAGCCCCAGCATTTT.

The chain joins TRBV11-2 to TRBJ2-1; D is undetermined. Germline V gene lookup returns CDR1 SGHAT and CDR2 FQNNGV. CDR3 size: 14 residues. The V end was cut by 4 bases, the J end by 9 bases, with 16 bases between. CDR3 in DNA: TGTGCCAGCAGCTCTAGACCCCTGTACGGTGAGCAGTTCTTC. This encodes CASSSRPLYGEQFF. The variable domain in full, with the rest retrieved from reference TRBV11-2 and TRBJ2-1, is EAGVAQSPRYKIIEKRQSVAFWCNPISGHATLYWYQQILGQGPKLLIQFQNNGVVDDSQLPKDRFSAERLKGVDSTLKIQPAKLEDSAVYLCASSSRPLYGEQFFGPGTRLTVL.

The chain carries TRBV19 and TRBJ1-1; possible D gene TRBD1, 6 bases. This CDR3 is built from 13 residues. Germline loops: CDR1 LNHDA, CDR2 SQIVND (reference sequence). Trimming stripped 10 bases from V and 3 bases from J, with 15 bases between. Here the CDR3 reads CATKQGWDTEAFF. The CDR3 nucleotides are TGTGCCACTAAACAGGGTTGGGACACTGAAGCTTTCTTT.

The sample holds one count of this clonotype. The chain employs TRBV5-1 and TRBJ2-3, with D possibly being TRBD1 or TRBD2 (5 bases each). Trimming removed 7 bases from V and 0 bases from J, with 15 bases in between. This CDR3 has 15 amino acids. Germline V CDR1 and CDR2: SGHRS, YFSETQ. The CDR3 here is CASLDGTDSTDTQYF. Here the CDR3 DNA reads TGCGCCAGCCTGGACGGGACGGACAGCACAGATACGCAGTATTTT.